This paragraph covers one TCR beta chain sequence. Its antigen is still unknown. Base qualities are not recorded, but no much larger clone differs from it by a single base. The record originates from a study of blood T cell repertoires in COVID-19 (dated by TCRdb to about 2020). Notes on the research overall: Samples covering the acute and convalescent phases of COVID-19 were provided by collaborators in the United States, Italy and Spain. Deeply sampled blood TCRbeta repertoires from subjects exposed to, actively infected with, or recovered from COVID-19 were included in the dataset. Where available, HLA class I and class II types were obtained from metadata supplied by the sample provider rather than from assay-based typing. The repertoires were released in a freely available public database intended as a resource for research on the immune response to SARS-CoV-2. Samples were obtained from the ongoing ImmuneRACE study (first 160 participants) and from 950 to 1,500 subjects provided by 6 global collaborators. The prospective study material was composed of cDNA or gDNA derived from T cells, B-cell-depleted T cells, or PBMCs. The sample metadata nearly always contained a de-identified subject ID, COVID-19 status, age in years and sex. Beyond this particular receptor, the publication reports: The amount of clinical and demographic metadata varied by source and participant and was provided uncurated.

TCRbeta CDR3 regions were amplified from genomic DNA by means of the immunoSEQ Assay, a bias-controlled multiplex PCR. In the paper's pipeline: Within the assay, amplification of reference gene primers was used to estimate how many nucleated cells each sample contained. Sequence reads were collapsed and filtered to measure the absolute abundance of every unique TCRbeta CDR3 rearrangement. For each sample, productive Simpson clonality was calculated as the square root of Simpson's diversity index across productive rearrangements. In TCRdb, the immuneACCESS table is reduced to in-frame sequences with V and J assigned. These tables do not hold every clone; where another copy was compared, an unresolved V gene accounts for under half, and the others remain unexplained. D and trimming come from the DNA, and the V and J calls and clone size come from that table. Here the sample has some 290,000 clones; about 88% occur a single time. Approximately 4% of the sample goes to the ten largest clones.

Whole blood was collected in K2EDTA tubes by collaborating institutions according to the institutions' own protocols. For TCRbeta analysis, collaborator samples were shipped as frozen whole blood, as isolated PBMCs, or as DNA extracted from either sample type. The sample comprised peripheral blood. The source is a man aged 18-30 years with active or convalescent COVID-19.

The CDR3 region has the sequence CATSRDSVHATSDYNEQFF. At the DNA level, the sequence is TGTGCCACCAGCAGAGATAGTGTCCACGCGACTAGCGATTACAATGAGCAGTTCTTC. The sequence links TRBV15 to TRBJ2-1, with TRBD2 matching 8 junction bases. Trimming accounts for 0 bases at V and 4 bases at J, while the number of junction bases matched to no gene is 14. Its CDR3 holds 19 amino acids, cysteine through phenylalanine. Only CDR3 DNA remains: 57 bases, in frame from the first base. Sequences LNHNV (CDR1) and YYDKDF (CDR2) are obtained from the germline V gene (reference sequence).